The rows below give T cell receptor beta chains drawn from one sample of a study of T cells in Graves' hyperthyroidism and ophthalmopathy. TCRdb re-analysed the multiplex PCR reads in MiXCR, keeping a single row per CDR3 protein. The repertoire includes 75,000 to 100,000 distinct CDR3 sequences, around 52% of them detected once, and roughly 29% sits in the top ten. Specimen: blood. All receptors derive from a woman aged 40 to 49 with Graves' hyperthyroidism. The CDR3 runs from the conserved cysteine through the conserved F or W. The D gene is left open where the match is weak. Clone size, where shown, is once, few, many, or a class for clones that have expanded.

D gene,J gene,clone size,V gene,CDR3 protein,CDR3 DNA
TRBD1,TRBJ1-2,few,TRBV7-9,CASSPNPGQGKYGYTF,TGTGCCAGCAGTCCCAATCCGGGACAGGGCAAATATGGCTACACCTTC
TRBD2,TRBJ2-2,many,TRBV9,CASSAGLATGELFF,TGTGCCAGCAGCGCCGGACTAGCGACCGGGGAGCTGTTTTTT
.,TRBJ1-1,.,TRBV21-1,CASSSVMTGDTEAFF,TGTGCCAGCAGCAGCGTAATGACAGGGGACACTGAAGCTTTCTTT
.,TRBJ2-2,.,TRBV28,CASSYRVSGELFF,TGTGCCAGCTCGTACAGGGTTTCCGGGGAGCTGTTTTTT
TRBD1,TRBJ2-7,.,TRBV7-9,CASSLTPRTGSSEQYF,TGTGCCAGCTCCCTCACCCCGCGGACAGGGAGTAGCGAGCAGTACTTC
.,TRBJ1-5,few,TRBV6-6,CASSSPRLGGTNQPQHF,TGTGCCAGCAGTAGTCCGAGGTTGGGGGGGACCAATCAGCCCCAGCATTTT
.,TRBJ2-3,.,TRBV20-1,CSAIRTYAGRDTQYF,TGCAGTGCAATAAGGACCTACGCCGGCCGGGATACGCAGTATTTT
TRBD1,TRBJ1-1,once,TRBV2,CASRLGQGMNTEAFF,TGTGCCAGCAGACTAGGACAGGGCATGAACACTGAAGCTTTCTTT
TRBD2,TRBJ2-7,many,TRBV13,CASSLKGGTNYEQYF,TGTGCCAGCAGCTTGAAGGGAGGGACCAACTACGAGCAGTACTTC
.,TRBJ1-5,once,TRBV7-9,CASRGGDGQSAQHF,TGTGCCAGCCGGGGGGGGGACGGGCAATCAGCCCAGCATTTT
.,TRBJ2-7,.,TRBV19,CASRGGASSYEQYF,TGTGCCAGTAGGGGGGGCGCGTCATCCTACGAGCAGTACTTC
TRBD1,TRBJ2-3,.,TRBV15,CATSGGTGSTDTQYF,TGTGCCACCAGCGGAGGGACAGGGAGCACAGATACGCAGTATTTT
.,TRBJ1-2,many,TRBV5-1,CASSLQVGNGYTF,TGCGCCAGCAGCTTACAGGTGGGCAATGGCTACACCTTC
TRBD2,TRBJ2-5,.,TRBV20-1,CSATGTSVETQYF,TGCAGTGCCACCGGGACTAGCGTGGAGACCCAGTACTTC
TRBD1,TRBJ1-1,.,TRBV7-2,CASSFGTGQETEAFF,TGTGCCAGCAGCTTCGGGACAGGGCAGGAAACTGAAGCTTTCTTT
.,TRBJ1-1,many,TRBV5-5,CAWGRGTEAFF,TGTGCCTGGGGAAGAGGCACTGAAGCTTTCTTT
.,TRBJ1-2,.,TRBV7-2,CASSSGGWNTEAGYTF,TGTGCCAGCAGCTCCGGGGGCTGGAACACTGAAGCTGGCTACACCTTC
.,TRBJ2-7,.,TRBV6-9,CASSYFSGACERYF,TGTGCCAGCAGTTATTTTTCCGGGGCTTGCGAGCGGTACTTC
.,TRBJ2-5,many,TRBV6-5,CASSYSGRGQTQYF,TGTGCCAGCAGTTACTCTGGCAGGGGACAGACCCAGTACTTC
TRBD1,TRBJ1-2,once,TRBV7-2,CASSPPWVLDRAADGYTF,TGTGCCAGCAGCCCCCCGTGGGTTTTGGACAGGGCTGCGGATGGCTACACCTTC
.,TRBJ2-6,.,TRBV29-1,CTAIGAVSGANVLTF,TGCACCGCGATTGGGGCCGTTTCTGGGGCCAACGTCCTGACTTTC
.,TRBJ1-3,many,TRBV29-1,CSVTTGNSGNTIYF,TGCAGCGTTACCACAGGGAACTCTGGAAACACCATATATTTT
TRBD2,TRBJ2-5,.,TRBV29-1,CSFAGGAEETQYF,TGCAGCTTCGCGGGAGGGGCGGAAGAGACCCAGTACTTC
.,TRBJ1-4,many,TRBV2,CASSGFATNEKLFF,TGTGCCAGCAGCGGATTTGCAACTAATGAAAAACTGTTTTTT
TRBD2,TRBJ2-7,many,TRBV5-4,CASSLGAGGPYEQYF,TGTGCCAGCAGCTTGGGGGCGGGAGGGCCTTATGAGCAGTACTTC
.,TRBJ1-2,many,TRBV6-5,CASSYSPRGGEANYGYTF,TGTGCCAGCAGTTACTCCCCTCGGGGGGGCGAAGCTAACTATGGCTACACCTTC
.,TRBJ2-7,many,TRBV4-3,CASSQDVAGLEQYF,TGCGCCAGCAGCCAAGATGTAGCAGGACTCGAGCAGTACTTC
.,TRBJ1-2,.,TRBV9,CASSVPSGARGCTF,TGTGCCAGCAGCGTGCCGTCTGGGGCCAGAGGCTGCACCTTC
.,TRBJ1-6,many,TRBV4-1,CASSQDSQGFGSPLHF,TGCGCCAGCAGCCAAGACAGCCAAGGATTCGGTTCACCCCTCCACTTT
.,TRBJ2-5,many,TRBV7-2,CASSPNRGGKETQYF,TGTGCCAGCAGCCCCAACCGGGGCGGCAAAGAGACCCAGTACTTC
.,TRBJ1-2,.,TRBV7-6,CASSFYICSARRQANYGYTF,.
.,TRBJ2-7,.,TRBV2,CASLGGGLYEQYF,TGTGCCAGCTTAGGAGGGGGTCTCTACGAGCAGTACTTC
.,TRBJ2-7,many,TRBV20-1,CSVLPLGGTYEQYF,TGCAGTGTCCTCCCACTAGGAGGAACCTACGAGCAGTACTTC
TRBD1,TRBJ1-2,.,TRBV7-3,CASSFTGTGGVYGYTF,TGTGCCAGCAGCTTCACCGGGACAGGGGGCGTCTATGGCTACACCTTC
TRBD2,TRBJ2-5,.,TRBV5-1,CASSWPGLAGAETQYF,TGCGCCAGCAGCTGGCCGGGACTAGCGGGAGCTGAGACCCAGTACTTC
.,TRBJ1-2,once,TRBV7-9,CASSLARGASYGYTF,TGTGCCAGCAGCTTAGCGCGGGGGGCTTCGTATGGCTACACCTTC
.,TRBJ2-7,many,TRBV4-2,CASSPGDGAYEQYF,TGTGCCAGCAGCCCAGGCGACGGAGCCTACGAGCAGTACTTC
.,TRBJ1-2,once,TRBV20-1,CSARSDGNYGYTF,TGCAGTGCTAGGTCGGACGGTAACTATGGCTACACCTTC
.,TRBJ1-2,.,TRBV10-1,CASSENGGVYGYTF,TGCGCCAGCAGTGAGAACGGGGGCGTCTATGGCTACACCTTC
.,TRBJ1-2,few,TRBV7-2,CAWTSRGDYYGYTF,TGTGCCTGGACATCGCGGGGGGATTACTATGGCTACACCTTC
.,TRBJ1-1,many,TRBV5-1,CASSFYGTELEAFF,TGCGCCAGCAGCTTCTACGGCACAGAACTTGAAGCTTTCTTT
.,TRBJ1-2,.,TRBV5-1,CASSVGGPSGEAGYTF,TGCGCCAGCAGCGTAGGGGGTCCGTCCGGGGAGGCTGGCTACACCTTC
TRBD2,TRBJ2-7,few,TRBV12-3/TRBV12-4,CASSSDGGLAGDGYEQYF,TGTGCCAGCAGTTCGGACGGGGGACTAGCGGGAGATGGCTACGAGCAGTACTTC